This T cell receptor beta chain appears in the sequencing data of a study of blood T cells in healthy people across ages (dated by TCRdb to 2013 to 2016). Context from the whole study: In model experiments, template switching captured about one uniquely barcoded TCR beta cDNA molecule for every two T cells. The donors were divided into four age groups: young (average around 16 years), middle-aged (roughly 42), aged (approximately 62) and long-lived (roughly 86). To avoid experimental bias, donors of different ages were distributed randomly across sequencing lanes. Using deep sequencing normalized with unique cDNA molecular identifiers, the study measured how TCR beta repertoire diversity changes with age. Using the same blood draw, the study looked at two additional independent replicas of 1 million unique cDNA reads for two donors, one aged 18 to 30 and the other aged 80 or older. Broad study findings and their caveats: Total diversity estimates from one million sequenced T cells were considered lower bounds and underestimates. The long-lived group showed more naive CD4+ T cells, fewer expanded clones and increased TCR diversity than the aged group, suggesting age selection. Since profiling was done on bulk unsorted PBMCs, naive and antigen-experienced compartments could not be conclusively compared. The CMV infection status of donors was not known, potentially confounding age-related changes in expanded clonotypes. There was a strong correlation between observed TCR beta diversity and the percentage of naive T cells measured by flow cytometry. Observed TCR beta diversity per million T cells fell roughly linearly with age, and a significant reduction was already apparent by age around 44.

Of note for this clonotype: It has no known antigen specificity. The record has no base qualities; no much larger clone is one base away.

Receptor libraries were prepared by 5' RACE. Sequencing was performed on an Illumina HiSeq 2500. A second PCR of roughly 7 to 12 cycles was performed with a sample-barcoded 5' primer and a J-beta primer mix. A unique molecular identifier was introduced onto each TCR beta cDNA molecule by a template-switch 5' adaptor carrying 12 random nucleotides. Each sample yielded at least 3 million CDR3-containing paired-end reads. First-strand cDNA was synthesized from all RNA with the Mint cDNA synthesis kit, primed by a TRBC-specific oligonucleotide. All cDNA was treated with uracil-DNA glycosylase and then went through a first 18-cycle PCR with the universal primers M1SS and BC2_uni_R. For the original study's pipeline: Normalization of each sample was performed by random selection of 1 million high-quality reads, each carrying a distinct molecular identifier. Reads with shared molecular identifiers were discarded instead of being binned into consensus sequences. MiTCR, run with a Q25 quality threshold and the strictest error-elimination algorithm, handled CDR3 identification, clonotype clustering and error correction. A nonparametric unseen species model with Euler transformation was used to estimate lower-bound total TCR beta diversity. TCRdb reprocessed the public reads (quality trimming at Q25 with fastp, clone calling with MiXCR) and kept in-frame beta chains. Each record represents a unique CDR3 protein, reported with the most common genes and DNA among its rows. TCRdb's processing, not the authors', yielded these V and J calls. The sample data list about 940,000 distinct CDR3 sequences, and roughly 52% of these were observed just once. 13% of the sample belongs to the ten largest clones.

Donors were 35 to 40 systemically healthy Caucasian individuals from Russia aged 6 to 90 years. Ten milliliters of peripheral blood were drawn from each donor into EDTA-treated Vacutainer tubes. PBMCs were isolated by Ficoll-Paque density-gradient centrifugation, with at least 7 million obtained per sample. Total RNA was extracted from PBMCs with Trizol reagent, with at least 5 micrograms obtained per sample. For every donor, flow cytometry on a PBMC aliquot measured the percentage of naive CD45RAhigh/CD27high T cells. V gives up 6 bases and J gives up 3 bases, and the segment between their germline ends measures 12 bases. Reading the germline V gene gives CDR1 SQVTM and CDR2 ANQGSEA. The CDR3, from cysteine to phenylalanine, totals 14 residues. Kept here is only the CDR3 DNA, which spans 42 bases and is read in frame from base 1.

Source material: blood. The chain links TRBV29-1 with TRBJ1-6; TRBD1 could be the D gene, as 6 bases match. This TCR came from a man aged 30 to 45 in good health. The CDR3 region: CSVKTGNYNSPLHF. The sequence in DNA is TGCAGCGTAAAAACAGGGAACTATAATTCACCCCTCCACTTT.